This TCR beta chain appears in the sequencing data of a study of blood T cells in healthy people across ages. A J-beta primer mix and a sample-barcoded 5' primer were used in a second PCR of about 7 to 12 cycles. MiXCR, run by TCRdb on the 5' RACE reads, gives a single entry per CDR3 protein. This table holds 450,000 to 600,000 distinct CDR3 sequences, over 25% found once. Germline V gene lookup returns CDR1 DFQATT and CDR2 SNEGSKA (reference sequence). This CDR3 spans 16 amino acids. Trimming removed 6 bases from V and 2 bases from J; junction bases left unmatched: 10. Separately, the same data were catalogued under a study of T cells of mothers and their children. That study reports: Mothers and children who were related shared slightly more overlap than unrelated pairs, but not significantly more.

The rearrangement links TRBV20-1 to TRBJ2-3; the match to TRBD2 covers 11 bases. The material sequenced was blood. This clonotype was sampled from a boy between 2 and 10 years old in good health. The CDR3 here is CSALTGLAANTDTQYF. In nucleotides, the CDR3 is TGCAGTGCCCTAACGGGACTAGCGGCTAACACAGATACGCAGTATTTT.